The 13 T cell receptor beta chains reported below all come from one sample, sequenced in a study of T-cell reconstitution after alpha-beta-depleted transplantation in children. Molecular barcoding with unique molecular identifiers was used for the TCRbeta library. Using its own MiXCR run on the PCR reads, TCRdb lists one record per CDR3 protein. The sample contains roughly 310,000 distinct CDR3 sequences, around 25% of which appear only once. Source: PBMCs, mostly from graft donor cells, taken 180 days after TCRalphabeta/CD19-depleted stem cell transplant. These receptors were taken from a male patient younger than 18 who had a stem cell transplant for acute lymphoblastic leukemia, so the T cells may come from the graft donor.

The gene calls are TRBV5-1 and TRBJ2-7; 7 bases match TRBD2. The V gene end was trimmed by 4 bases and the J gene end by 4 bases; junction bases not matched to a gene: 11. This CDR3 region has 15 residues. Germline CDR1 and CDR2: SGHRS and YFSETQ. CDR3 sequence reads: CASSTSTSASYEQYF. CDR3 nucleotide sequence: TGCGCCAGCAGCACCTCCACTAGCGCCTCATACGAGCAGTACTTC.

This clonotype was counted only a few times. DNA of the CDR3: TGCAGTGCTAGACGGGGGGGAACCTACAATGAGCAGTTCTTC. It translates to CSARRGGTYNEQFF. This chain connects TRBV20-1 to TRBJ2-1; 8 bases line up with TRBD2. The trim removed 2 bases at V and 2 bases at J, leaving 2 bases unmatched. This CDR3 has 14 amino acids. Germline CDR1 is DFQATT and CDR2 is SNEGSKA (reference sequence).

The rearrangement uses TRBV5-6 and TRBJ1-3, with D uncertain. Germline V gene data show CDR1 as SGHDT and CDR2 as YYEEEE. The length of the CDR3 is 16 residues. V was trimmed by 3 bases and J by 0 bases, leaving 13 bases between them. This CDR3 is CASSSRSVLSGNTIYF. CDR3 nucleotide sequence: TGTGCCAGCAGCTCCAGGAGCGTGCTCTCTGGAAACACCATATATTTT.

There are a few counts of this clonotype. CDR3 loop: CASMRSGGANVLTF. The CDR3 DNA follows: TGTGCCAGCATGAGGTCTGGTGGGGCCAACGTCCTGACTTTC. The genes are TRBV25-1 and TRBJ2-6; D remains ambiguous. Between the trimmed V and J ends, which lost 7 bases and 3 bases, there was a span of 10 bases. Germline CDR1 reads MGHDK; CDR2 reads SYGVNS. This CDR3 is built from 14 residues.

The sample holds a few counts of this clonotype. V usage is TRBV7-2 and J usage is TRBJ1-3; perhaps TRBD1 as D (5 bases). Trimming took 2 bases from V and 0 from J, leaving 14 bases between them. Germline V CDR1 and CDR2: SGHTA, FQGNSA. This CDR3 region has 17 residues. CDR3 nucleotides: TGTGCCAGCAGCTTATTGTCAGGGAGGGCCTCTGGAAACACCATATATTTT. Translation: CASSLLSGRASGNTIYF.

This clonotype has a handful of counts. The genes are TRBV27 and TRBJ2-7, with 7 bases lining up with TRBD2. The CDR3 consists of 14 residues. Germline-derived CDR1 and CDR2 are MNHEY and SMNVEV (reference sequence). V lost 3 bases and J lost 2; bases outside the gene matches: 4. This chain's CDR3 is CASSFGTTTYEQYF. CDR3 DNA: TGTGCCAGCAGTTTCGGGACTACAACCTACGAGCAGTACTTC.

The chain carries TRBV10-1 and TRBJ2-1, with D possibly being TRBD2 (6 bases). CDR1 and CDR2 (germline): WNHNN, SYGVQD (reference sequence). The CDR3 is 15 residues long. Trimming took 3 bases from V and 4 from J, leaving 13 bases between them. CDR3 coding DNA: TGCGCCAGCAGTGAAGGAGGGGCCGGTTACAATGAGCAGTTCTTC. Its translation: CASSEGGAGYNEQFF.

Of note for this clonotype: Mismatch with germline at one junction end may stem from a read error. The chain combines TRBV6-5 with TRBJ2-5; 12 positions match TRBD2. This CDR3 contains 16 residues. Germline CDR1 reads MNHEY; CDR2 reads SVGAGI. In DNA, the CDR3 is TGTGCCAGCTGTTACTCTAGACTAGCGGGAGTAGAGACCCAGTACTTC. Encoded protein: CASCYSRLAGVETQYF.

The table lists this clonotype with a few counts. The chain couples TRBV5-1 to TRBJ2-4; D tentatively reads TRBD1 or TRBD2 (6 bases each). The ends were cut back, 1 base at V and 6 bases at J, with 14 bases in the middle. The CDR3 is 15 amino acids. Germline CDR1 SGHRS, CDR2 YFSETQ. This chain's CDR3 is CASSLRGAPGNIQYF. The DNA for the CDR3 is TGCGCCAGCAGCTTGAGGGGGGCGCCCGGAAACATTCAGTACTTC. The variable domain in full, with the rest retrieved from reference TRBV5-1 and TRBJ2-4, is KAGVTQTPRYLIKTRGQQVTLSCSPISGHRSVSWYQQTPGQGLQFLFEYFSETQRNKGNFPGRFSGRQFSNSRSEMNVSTLELGDSALYLCASSLRGAPGNIQYFGAGTRLSVL.

The chain has TRBV27 and TRBJ2-7; 9 positions agree with TRBD2. Trimming cost V 0 bases and J 2 bases; bases outside gene matches: 2. Per the germline V gene, CDR1 is MNHEY and CDR2 is SMNVEV (reference sequence). The CDR3 length is 15 residues. CDR3 amino acids: CASSLSSGSAYEQYF. CDR3 DNA: TGTGCCAGCAGTTTATCTAGCGGGAGCGCCTACGAGCAGTACTTC.

This chain connects TRBV6-2 or TRBV6-3 to TRBJ1-3; D is ambiguous. The germline gives CDR1 MNHEY, CDR2 SVGEGT. The CDR3 is 21 residues long. The V end was cut by 8 bases, the J end by 1 base, with 33 bases between. The CDR3 here is CASERRGGLVLRGRSGNTIYF. The CDR3 nucleotides are TGTGCCAGCGAAAGACGGGGAGGATTGGTATTACGAGGGAGGTCTGGAAACACCATATATTTT.

The chain links TRBV12-3 or TRBV12-4 to TRBJ2-5, with 10 bases that match TRBD2. The junction had 11 bases not matched to a gene; V was cut back by 5 bases and J by 5 bases. The CDR3 has 16 amino acids. The CDR3 sequence is CASSALPSGSDETQYF. CDR3 nucleotide sequence: TGTGCCAGCAGTGCCCTTCCTAGCGGGAGTGACGAGACCCAGTACTTC.

This clonotype was counted a few times. The chain uses TRBV7-2 and TRBJ2-1, with 8 bases lining up with TRBD2. Germline V lookup: CDR1 SGHTA, CDR2 FQGNSA. This CDR3 is built from 14 residues. The V gene end was trimmed by 4 bases and the J gene end by 2 bases; junction bases not matched to a gene: 1. The CDR3 DNA follows: TGTGCCAGCAGCTGGGGACTAGCCTACAATGAGCAGTTCTTC. Translation: CASSWGLAYNEQFF.